These T cell receptor beta chains were read from a single sample in a study of shared clonotypes between healthy human individuals. Sequencing was performed with immunoSEQ multiplex PCR; in TCRdb, only in-frame clones are kept and a portion is missing. The table shows roughly 2 million clones, with 95% occurring only once. The source material was naive CD4+ T cells sorted from blood. The receptor set was obtained from a man aged 18-30 years in good health. The CDR3 runs from the conserved cysteine through the conserved F or W. The D gene is left open where the match is weak. Clone size is given for some rows only: seen once, a few or many times, or a class if the clone is expanded.

CDR3: CAWSQEVGVQETQYF
DNA: TGTGCCTGGAGCCAGGAAGTTGGGGTACAAGAGACCCAGTACTTC
D: -
J: TRBJ2-5
size: once
V: TRBV30

CDR3: CAWSRDGETQYF
DNA: TGTGCCTGGAGCCGGGACGGGGAGACCCAGTACTTC
D: -
J: TRBJ2-5
size: -
V: TRBV30

CDR3: CSARRTEANEQFF
DNA: TGCAGCGCCCGGCGGACAGAAGCAAATGAGCAGTTCTTC
D: -
J: TRBJ2-1
size: -
V: TRBV29-1

CDR3: CASQPGQGYEQYF
DNA: TGCGCCAGCCAACCGGGACAGGGGTACGAGCAGTACTTC
D: TRBD1
J: TRBJ2-7
size: once
V: TRBV5-1

CDR3: CSARGEFF
DNA: TGCAGTGCTAGAGGGGAGTTCTTC
D: -
J: TRBJ2-4
size: -
V: TRBV20-1

CDR3: CAIGEGAQTQYF
DNA: TGTGCCATCGGCGAGGGGGCACAGACCCAGTACTTC
D: TRBD1
J: TRBJ2-5
size: -
V: TRBV10-3

CDR3: CASSRTADEQYF
DNA: TGTGCCAGCAGTCGGACAGCCGACGAGCAGTACTTC
D: -
J: TRBJ2-7
size: -
V: TRBV6-5

CDR3: CASSRWTSGGMREQYF
DNA: TGTGCCAGCAGCCGGTGGACTAGCGGGGGTATGCGCGAGCAGTACTTC
D: TRBD2
J: TRBJ2-7
size: once
V: TRBV13

CDR3: CASSLGFGTGEAGNEKLFF
DNA: TGTGCCAGCAGCTTAGGGTTTGGGACAGGGGAGGCGGGTAATGAAAAACTGTTTTTT
D: TRBD1
J: TRBJ1-4
size: -
V: TRBV7-2

CDR3: CASRCGRVKNAEAFF
DNA: TGTGCAAGTCGCTGCGGACGGGTAAAAAACGCTGAAGCTTTCTTT
D: -
J: TRBJ1-1
size: -
V: TRBV12-2

CDR3: CASSPPTGNDYGYTF
DNA: TGTGCCAGCAGCCCCCCTACAGGGAACGACTATGGCTACACCTTC
D: -
J: TRBJ1-2
size: -
V: TRBV28

CDR3: CASSRGTGYGDGTQYF
DNA: TGCGCCAGCAGCCGAGGGACAGGGTATGGGGACGGGACCCAGTACTTC
D: TRBD1
J: TRBJ2-5
size: -
V: TRBV4-1

CDR3: CAINAGLAGLTDTQYF
DNA: TGTGCCATCAACGCCGGACTAGCGGGTCTCACAGATACGCAGTATTTT
D: TRBD2
J: TRBJ2-3
size: -
V: TRBV10-3

CDR3: CAISDGGSAGELFF
DNA: TGTGCCATCAGTGATGGAGGGAGTGCCGGGGAGCTGTTTTTT
D: -
J: TRBJ2-2
size: -
V: TRBV10-3

CDR3: CASSQRSGQAIAKNIQYF
DNA: TGCGCCAGCAGCCAAAGAAGCGGGCAGGCTATAGCCAAAAACATTCAGTACTTC
D: -
J: TRBJ2-4
size: -
V: TRBV4-3

CDR3: CAIESDRYSGANVLTF
DNA: TGTGCCATCGAATCGGACAGATACTCTGGGGCCAACGTCCTGACTTTC
D: -
J: TRBJ2-6
size: -
V: TRBV15

CDR3: CASSQGRGMNTEAFF
DNA: TGTGCCAGCAGCCAGGGGAGGGGGATGAACACTGAAGCTTTCTTT
D: -
J: TRBJ1-1
size: -
V: TRBV6-6

CDR3: CASSQGMGFRSPYNSPLHF
DNA: TGCGCCAGCAGCCAAGGAATGGGGTTTAGAAGCCCCTATAATTCACCCCTCCACTTT
D: -
J: TRBJ1-6
size: -
V: TRBV4-1

CDR3: CASSKGQGLDF
DNA: TGTGCCAGCAGCAAGGGACAGGGGCTGGATTTT
D: TRBD1
J: TRBJ2-3
size: -
V: TRBV5-4

CDR3: CASSFYREVTEAFF
DNA: TGCGCCAGCAGCTTTTACAGGGAGGTCACTGAAGCTTTCTTT
D: -
J: TRBJ1-1
size: -
V: TRBV5-1

CDR3: CASTFTGAAIYNEQFF
DNA: TGTGCCTCGACTTTCACAGGGGCCGCCATCTACAATGAGCAGTTCTTC
D: TRBD1
J: TRBJ2-1
size: -
V: TRBV30

CDR3: CASSSGLADQETQYF
DNA: TGCGCCAGCAGCTCCGGACTAGCGGACCAAGAGACCCAGTACTTC
D: TRBD2
J: TRBJ2-5
size: -
V: TRBV5-1

CDR3: CASRDFTDTQYF
DNA: TGTGCCAGCCGGGACTTCACAGATACGCAGTATTTT
D: -
J: TRBJ2-3
size: -
V: TRBV2

CDR3: CASSLGRSYEQYF
DNA: TGTGCCAGTAGTTTGGGCAGGTCCTACGAGCAGTACTTC
D: -
J: TRBJ2-7
size: -
V: TRBV19

CDR3: CASSYAQNEQYF
DNA: TGTGCCAGCAGTTACGCACAGAACGAGCAGTACTTC
D: -
J: TRBJ2-7
size: -
V: TRBV6-6

CDR3: CASSTTDRDRNEKLFF
DNA: TGCGCCAGCAGCACCACCGACAGGGACCGTAATGAAAAACTGTTTTTT
D: TRBD1
J: TRBJ1-4
size: -
V: TRBV5-1

CDR3: CAWNPGGDTEAFF
DNA: TGTGCCTGGAACCCTGGAGGGGACACTGAAGCTTTCTTT
D: -
J: TRBJ1-1
size: -
V: TRBV30

CDR3: CASRGTGGGQPQHF
DNA: TGTGCCAGCAGGGGGACAGGGGGAGGGCAGCCCCAGCATTTT
D: TRBD1
J: TRBJ1-5
size: -
V: TRBV2

CDR3: CASSEALRGRPGELFF
DNA: TGTGCCAGCAGTGAAGCGCTTAGGGGGCGCCCCGGGGAGCTGTTTTTT
D: TRBD1
J: TRBJ2-2
size: -
V: TRBV2

CDR3: CAISDGRQETQYF
DNA: TGTGCCATCAGTGATGGCAGACAAGAGACCCAGTACTTC
D: -
J: TRBJ2-5
size: -
V: TRBV10-3

CDR3: CASSEGLVEQYF
DNA: TGTGCCAGCAGTGAAGGGCTCGTGGAGCAGTACTTC
D: -
J: TRBJ2-7
size: once
V: TRBV25-1

CDR3: CAISDTGQGIYEQYF
DNA: TGTGCCATCAGTGATACCGGACAGGGGATTTACGAGCAGTACTTC
D: TRBD1
J: TRBJ2-7
size: -
V: TRBV10-3